This TCR beta chain was sequenced during a study of blood T cell repertoires in COVID-19. In the original processing: Estimated nucleated cell counts came from reference gene primer amplification. Generated by immunoSEQ multiplex PCR, the TCRdb table keeps only in-frame clones and is missing some. Clone size and V and J calls were adopted from that table, with D and trimming inferred from the DNA. The sample consists of about 100,000 clones, about 88% of them appearing once. With regard to this clone: Within the sample, other DNA sequences also encode this same CDR3.

CDR3 length: 14 residues. V dropped 1 base and J dropped 5 bases, with 11 bases sitting between them. CDR1 and CDR2 (germline): LNHDA, SQIVND (reference sequence). The source material was peripheral blood. This chain connects TRBV19 to TRBJ1-1; tentatively, D is TRBD1 (6 bases). The receptor was derived from a man older than 75 with active or convalescent COVID-19. The CDR3 here is CASSIVGGRTEAFF. CDR3 sequence (DNA): TGTGCCAGTAGTATAGTAGGGGGAAGAACTGAAGCTTTCTTT.